What follows is one TCR beta chain and its context. The antigen remains unidentified. The protocol was immunoSEQ multiplex PCR, while the TCRdb copy is restricted to in-frame clones and leaves out a portion. The top ten clones hold approximately 0.38% of a sample with approximately 1.5 million clones, approximately 98.5% of them seen once. The data belong to a study of shared clonotypes between healthy human individuals. Study results and limitations: In contrast to clonotypes shared by all four donors, non-shared clonotypes had lower generation probabilities. Naive subsets typically showed greater estimated richness than memory subsets.

Input material: naive CD4+ T cells sorted from blood. Subset given: CD45RA+ positively selected. The receptor comes from a man under 40 in good health.

The CDR3 loop is CASSLRKRGRGQSYSGYTF. The CDR3 DNA follows: TGTGCCAGCAGCCTCCGAAAGAGGGGGCGCGGACAGTCCTATTCCGGCTACACCTTC. The V gene is TRBV9, the J gene TRBJ1-2; TRBD1 matches 7 bases. CDR3 length: 19 residues. The germline V gene has CDR1 SGDLS and CDR2 YYNGEE. V was pared by 4 bases and J by 8 bases, with 26 bases of the junction left unmatched. Together with reference TRBV9 and TRBJ1-2, the CDR3 gives the full variable domain: DSGVTQTPKHLITATGQRVTLRCSPRSGDLSVYWYQQSLDQGLQFLIQYYNGEERAKGNILERFSAQQFPDLHSELNLSSLELGDSALYFCASSLRKRGRGQSYSGYTFGSGTRLTVV.